This T cell receptor (beta chain) was captured by sequencing in a study of blood T cells in healthy people across ages. Study-wide context: Capture via template switching afforded approximately one barcoded beta molecule per two T cells.

Healthy Caucasian individuals from Russia aged roughly 6 to 90 were enrolled as donors. At least 6.5 million PBMCs were isolated per sample. This clonotype has a handful of counts. V dropped 5 bases and J dropped 4 bases, with 18 bases sitting between them. The germline gives CDR1 SGHDT, CDR2 YYEEEE. The CDR3 has 15 residues. The use of a sample-barcoded 5' primer and a J-beta primer mix characterized a second PCR of about 7 to 12 cycles. Carrying 12 random nucleotides, a template-switch adaptor labeled each individual cDNA molecule. One entry per CDR3 protein results from TCRdb running MiXCR on the 5' RACE reads. Altogether 1.5 million to 2 million distinct CDR3 sequences are present, under 30% being singletons, with the ten largest covering around 7.7%.

The sample taken for sequencing was blood. This TCR was recovered from a woman aged 25 to 39 in good health. The V gene is TRBV5-6, the J gene TRBJ2-5; the D gene is possibly TRBD2 (6 bases). The CDR3 nucleotides are TGTGCCAGCAGTCAGTATGACAGTAGCGGAGAGACCCAGTACTTC. This sequence encodes CASSQYDSSGETQYF.